The 20 T cell receptor beta chains below were found in one sample sequenced in a study of neurological immune-mediated disorders. One entry per CDR3 protein, called by TCRdb with MiXCR from the 5' RACE reads. The sample holds approximately 50,000 distinct CDR3 sequences; around 10% are singletons and the top ten take 5.3%. Sequencing input: PBMCs. The receptors shown here come from a man in his sixties or seventies with HTLV-1-associated myelopathy (HAM/TSP).

This clonotype was observed at least ten times. The chain employs TRBV5-1 and TRBJ1-5, with D tentatively TRBD1 (5 bases). This CDR3 is built from 15 residues. CDR1 is SGHRS and CDR2 is YFSETQ in the germline V gene. The ends were cut back, 0 bases at V and 4 bases at J, with 11 bases in the middle. The CDR3 sequence is CASSLVPGGNQPQHF. The DNA of the CDR3 is TGCGCCAGCAGCTTGGTCCCCGGGGGGAATCAGCCCCAGCATTTT.

There are many counts of this clonotype. J is TRBJ2-2 and V is TRBV7-2; possibly TRBD1 for D (6 bases). CDR1 is SGHTA, CDR2 FQGNSA, per germline. The CDR3 runs 15 residues. V was clipped by 5 bases and J by 4 bases, with 14 bases between them. The CDR3 DNA reads TGTGCCAGCAGCCCAAACAGGGTTCCCACCGGGGAGCTGTTTTTT. This gives the protein CASSPNRVPTGELFF.

On this clonotype itself: Relative to the germline gene, one junction end is altered; a read error may explain this. The CDR3 protein is CVSTRRQEYSGANVLTF. CDR3 coding DNA: TGTGTCAGCACCAGGAGACAGGAGTACTCCGGGGCCAACGTCCTGACTTTC. V is TRBV6-5 and J is TRBJ2-6; the D gene is possibly TRBD1 (6 bases). CDR3 length: 17 amino acids. CDR1 and CDR2 from the germline V gene are MNHEY and SVGAGI.

This clonotype was recorded many times. This chain uses TRBV7-7 with TRBJ1-3; D gene unclear. Germline V lookup: CDR1 SSHAT, CDR2 FNYEAQ (reference sequence). This CDR3 contains 15 residues. The V end was cut by 8 bases, the J end by 1 base, with 15 bases between. The CDR3 sequence is CASQSGPRSGNTIYF. In DNA, the CDR3 is TGTGCCAGCCAATCGGGCCCTCGATCTGGAAACACCATATATTTT.

This clonotype appeared many times. The V and J genes are TRBV20-1 and TRBJ2-1; D possibly matches TRBD1 or TRBD2 (9 bases each). V lost 5 bases and J lost 1, with 27 bases in between. Germline CDR1 DFQATT, CDR2 SNEGSKA (reference sequence). The CDR3 has 19 amino acids. CDR3 residues: CSAHDRGSVAGESYNEQFF. CDR3 coding DNA: TGCAGTGCTCACGACAGGGGGTCGGTAGCGGGAGAATCCTACAATGAGCAGTTCTTC.

In this sample, this clonotype turned up many times. The V gene is TRBV28, the J gene TRBJ1-5; D gene uncertain. The germline V gene has CDR1 MDHEN and CDR2 SYDVKM. Trimming cost V 6 bases and J 0 bases, with 6 bases left between them. This CDR3 is 13 amino acids long. The CDR3 nucleotides are TGTGCCAGCAGAACTAATAGCAATCAGCCCCAGCATTTT. It is translated as CASRTNSNQPQHF.

This clonotype was detected many times. The chain joins TRBV7-2 to TRBJ2-1; 7 bases align to TRBD2. The CDR3 spans 15 residues. Germline lookup yields CDR1 SGHTA and CDR2 FQGNSA. After removal of 2 bases from V and 2 bases from J, the junction contained 3 bases not matched to a gene. The CDR3 region is CASSLSGNPYNEQFF. CDR3 coding DNA: TGTGCCAGCAGCTTAAGCGGGAACCCCTACAATGAGCAGTTCTTC.

The V and J genes are TRBV29-1 and TRBJ2-5; D gene uncertain. CDR1 and CDR2 from the germline V gene are SQVTM and ANQGSEA. V was pared by 8 bases and J by 5 bases, with 12 bases between. The CDR3 runs 11 residues. The CDR3 loop reads CSLQIGETQYF. DNA of the CDR3: TGCAGCCTACAGATCGGGGAGACCCAGTACTTC.

The chain is built from TRBV18 and TRBJ2-7; the match to TRBD2 covers 8 bases. The germline gives CDR1 KGHSH, CDR2 LQKENI. The J segment lost 3 bases and the V segment lost 3 bases, leaving 7 bases of the junction unmatched. The CDR3 is made up of 15 amino acids. CDR3 DNA sequence: TGTGCCAGCTCACCGGGGATAGCGGGACACTACGAGCAGTACTTC. Protein product: CASSPGIAGHYEQYF.

This clonotype was recorded at least ten times. The CDR3 bases are TGCAGTGCTCCCCGAGGGGCGTCCAATGAGCAGTTCTTC. Amino acid sequence: CSAPRGASNEQFF. The V call is TRBV20-1, the J call TRBJ2-1; tentatively, D is TRBD1 or TRBD2 (5 bases each). Germline assignment: CDR1 DFQATT and CDR2 SNEGSKA (reference sequence). The CDR3 is 13 amino acids. The V end lost 5 bases, the J end lost 6 bases, and 14 bases lay between the germline ends.

This clonotype was detected many times. The CDR3 DNA reads TGCAGTGCTAGAGGATGGGGATTAGAGACCCAGTACTTC. Its protein is CSARGWGLETQYF. This chain joins TRBV20-1 and TRBJ2-5; D gene uncertain. The ends were cut back, 1 base at V and 4 bases at J, with 10 bases in the middle. The length of the CDR3 is 13 residues. From germline, CDR1 is DFQATT and CDR2 SNEGSKA (reference sequence).

This clonotype has at least ten counts. The V and J genes are TRBV6-4 and TRBJ1-6, with D uncertain. CDR1 MRHNA and CDR2 SNTAGT come from the germline V gene. The CDR3 has 10 residues. Trimming stripped 7 bases from V and 10 bases from J, with 5 bases between. CDR3 amino acids: CASTRSPLHF. Here the CDR3 DNA reads TGTGCCAGCACGAGGTCACCCCTCCACTTT.

V usage is TRBV4-3 and J usage is TRBJ2-3; perhaps TRBD2 as D (6 bases). The CDR3 loop spans 14 amino acids. Germline V gives CDR1 LGHNA, CDR2 YSLEER. Trimming cost V 5 bases and J 2 bases, with 11 bases left between them. The DNA for the CDR3 is TGCGCCAGCAGCTCAGGCGGGAACACAGATACGCAGTATTTT. Its protein is CASSSGGNTDTQYF.

This clonotype was detected ten times or more. This chain uses TRBV18 with TRBJ2-7; 7 bases agree with TRBD2. In germline, CDR1 is KGHSH, CDR2 LQKENI. The CDR3 covers 15 residues. V shed 2 bases, J shed 5 bases, and the junction held 9 bases outside the gene matches. The CDR3 bases are TGTGCCAGCTCACCAAATGTAGGGACTACTGACGAGCAGTACTTC. Translation: CASSPNVGTTDEQYF. The variable domain in full, with the rest retrieved from reference TRBV18 and TRBJ2-7, is NAGVMQNPRHLVRRRGQEARLRCSPMKGHSHVYWYRQLPEEGLKFMVYLQKENIIDESGMPKERFSAEFPKEGPSILRIQQVVRGDSAAYFCASSPNVGTTDEQYFGPGTRLTVT.

This clonotype occurred many times. The V and J genes are TRBV5-5 and TRBJ1-5; 7 positions agree with TRBD1. This CDR3 comprises 14 residues. Germline assignment: CDR1 SGHKS and CDR2 YYEKEE (reference sequence). V shed 1 base and J 6 bases; nucleotides not matched to a gene: 4. DNA of the CDR3: TGTGCCAGCAGCTTGAGCGCAGGGGGTCAGCCCCAGCATTTT. As protein: CASSLSAGGQPQHF.

At least ten counts were recorded for this clonotype. The chain carries TRBV25-1 and TRBJ2-2; D is ambiguous. This CDR3 contains 11 residues. The germline V and J ends were trimmed by 4 bases and 6 bases, with 3 bases remaining between them. Germline CDR1 is MGHDK and CDR2 is SYGVNS. In DNA form, the CDR3 reads TGTGCCAGCAGTGTATCCGGGGAGCTGTTTTTT. Translated, it gives CASSVSGELFF.

The sample holds many counts of this clonotype. This rearrangement joins TRBV9 to TRBJ1-1; D not certain. The CDR3 is 14 amino acids. Trimming pared 3 bases from V and 4 bases from J, leaving 13 bases between. Germline lookup yields CDR1 SGDLS and CDR2 YYNGEE. The CDR3 DNA follows: TGTGCCAGCAGCGCCGAGGACGGTTCCACTGAAGCTTTCTTT. It specifies CASSAEDGSTEAFF.

This clonotype occurred many times. This chain joins TRBV20-1 and TRBJ2-3, with 7 bases aligning to TRBD1. CDR3 length: 14 residues. V lost 6 bases and J lost 5; bases outside the gene matches: 11. CDR1 is DFQATT and CDR2 is SNEGSKA in the germline V gene (reference sequence). The CDR3 spells CSAMTGYLKDTQYF. The CDR3 DNA follows: TGCAGTGCAATGACAGGGTACCTAAAAGATACGCAGTATTTT.

This clonotype was counted only a few times. This chain connects TRBV18 to TRBJ1-6; maybe TRBD1 (6 bases). Germline CDR1 KGHSH, CDR2 LQKENI. Trimming shortened V by 6 bases and J by 7 bases, and 16 bases separated the two germline ends. CDR3 length equals 15 residues. The CDR3: CASSPKTGRNSPLHF. CDR3 sequence (DNA): TGTGCCAGCTCCCCTAAGACAGGACGGAATTCACCCCTCCACTTT. Variable domain in full (rest from reference TRBV18 and TRBJ1-6): NAGVMQNPRHLVRRRGQEARLRCSPMKGHSHVYWYRQLPEEGLKFMVYLQKENIIDESGMPKERFSAEFPKEGPSILRIQQVVRGDSAAYFCASSPKTGRNSPLHFGNGTRLTVT.

This clonotype was recorded at least ten times. V is TRBV20-1 and J is TRBJ2-1; 11 positions agree with TRBD2. J was trimmed by 0 bases and V by 6 bases; bases with no gene match: 7. The CDR3 is 16 residues long. Germline V gene sequence: CDR1 DFQATT, CDR2 SNEGSKA (reference sequence). The CDR3 reads CSARTTSGSSYNEQFF. In DNA form, the CDR3 reads TGCAGTGCCCGGACTACTAGCGGGAGCTCCTACAATGAGCAGTTCTTC.